A selection of T cell receptor beta chains follows, all from one sample in a study of blood T cell repertoires in COVID-19. The protocol was immunoSEQ multiplex PCR, while the TCRdb copy is restricted to in-frame clones and leaves out a portion. The sample shows under 150,000 clones, 65% to 85% of them seen only once. Sequenced sample: peripheral blood. These receptors all stem from a man aged 45-65 years with active or convalescent COVID-19. Both conserved end residues are trimmed from each CDR3.

TRBV11-1	TRBJ2-3	ASSLLGRTDTQY
TRBV4-1	TRBJ2-7	ASSPWGGQGPGGYEQY
TRBV7-6	TRBJ1-2	ASSLEGGYGYT
TRBV6-1	TRBJ1-5	ASSRGQYSNQPQH
TRBV5-1	TRBJ2-7	ASSFHEGSSGSYEQY
TRBV5-3	TRBJ1-3	ARSLSIGNTIY
TRBV7-6	TRBJ2-2	ASSLVGSYTGELF
TRBV14	TRBJ2-4	ASSRLTGDIQY
TRBV7-3	TRBJ2-3	ASSPLGTSGSGRGTQY
TRBV28	TRBJ2-5	ASRPTGLEARQETQY
TRBV27	TRBJ2-3	ASRIAGGPPGTDTQY
TRBV19	TRBJ2-1	ASRYGEGIIYEQF
TRBV27	TRBJ1-6	ASSLEGLSSYNSPLH
TRBV4-1	TRBJ2-7	ASRPPGGYEQY
TRBV5-6	TRBJ1-1	ASSLVGRGYNEAF
TRBV30	TRBJ1-2	ARNGQGAEGYT
TRBV25-1	TRBJ1-2	ALEGRGNGYT
TRBV28	TRBJ2-7	ATCHLYEQY
TRBV27	TRBJ2-1	ASSLLGDEQF
TRBV9	TRBJ1-1	ASSETGSPTEAF
TRBV7-3	TRBJ2-1	ASSLGLAAVYNEQF
TRBV7-2	TRBJ2-5	ASSFGRETQY
TRBV5-1	TRBJ1-1	ASSLGGGSAEAF
TRBV20-1	TRBJ2-5	SASGAISGRETQY
TRBV19	TRBJ1-1	ASSISRDTEAF
TRBV27	TRBJ2-1	ASSSGQGRNEQF
TRBV29-1	TRBJ1-3	SVEGARAGNTIY
TRBV18	TRBJ2-1	ASSSRSTSGINNEQF
TRBV7-2	TRBJ2-1	ASSLVGSGSSYNEQF
TRBV28	TRBJ1-4	ATGTGGNEKLF
TRBV7-9	TRBJ2-1	ASSPGTGGNNEQF
TRBV30	TRBJ1-1	AWSLRQLAF
TRBV3-1/TRBV3-2	TRBJ2-3	ASTQGGADTQY
TRBV9	TRBJ1-3	ASSVLLGNTIY
TRBV27	TRBJ1-5	ASSFIGRGGDQPQH
TRBV24-1	TRBJ2-2	ATSEPLGTSGSTGELF
TRBV7-9	TRBJ2-4	ASSSWGGPLAKNIQY
TRBV28	TRBJ1-3	ASRGQGSGNTIY
TRBV19	TRBJ2-1	ASSLSSSYNEQF
TRBV11-2	TRBJ2-2	ASSLTGGRATGELF
TRBV19	TRBJ2-7	ASSIEASTYEQY
TRBV30	TRBJ1-2	AWSVGSGGYYGYT
TRBV3-1/TRBV3-2	TRBJ1-6	ASSQAGLDSPLH
TRBV28	TRBJ2-5	ASRPNLRTSGSGETQY
TRBV6-5	TRBJ1-2	ASYGEGAWVGYT
TRBV5-1	TRBJ2-2	ASSLAALAGVRTGELF
TRBV14	TRBJ2-1	ASSQAGTRYNEQF
TRBV18	TRBJ2-5	ASSPQWAGGKETQY
TRBV7-3	TRBJ1-1	ASSLRGPTGLNTEAF
TRBV11-3	TRBJ2-1	ASSSRQGIYNEQF
TRBV29-1	TRBJ2-7	SGGRGWSEQY
TRBV10-1	TRBJ2-1	ASSDGGGDEQF
TRBV5-8	TRBJ1-1	ASSSGQGVEAF
TRBV10-3	TRBJ2-1	AISLIAYNEQF